Shown below are 17 T cell receptor beta chains from a single sample sequenced in a study of identical twins (dated by TCRdb to the mid-2010s). The library came from 5' RACE. Reads for this sample came from an Illumina HiSeq 2000. The public reads were run again by TCRdb, first through fastp at Q25 and then through MiXCR, and only productive beta chains were kept. Every entry covers one CDR3 protein and lists the most common genes and DNA from its rows. Across this sample there are around 490,000 distinct CDR3 sequences, with about 20% seen only once. The leading ten clones occupy around 0.5% of the sample. This same sample was also part of a study on yellow fever vaccine responses in identical twins.

The sample consisted of CD4+ T cells sorted from blood. The receptors were sampled from a woman between 18 and 29 years old in good health.

The table lists this clonotype with a few counts. The rearrangement uses TRBV20-1 and TRBJ1-1; D is unresolved. Trimming pared 5 bases from V and 12 bases from J, leaving 19 bases between. CDR3 size: 12 residues. Per the germline V gene, CDR1 is DFQATT and CDR2 is SNEGSKA (reference sequence). The CDR3 DNA sequence: TGCAGTGCTCAAGATCTGGTGATAGTGTCTTTCTTT. It yields the protein CSAQDLVIVSFF.

This clonotype was seen a few times. The chain has TRBV5-1 and TRBJ2-1, with TRBD2 as a possible D gene (5 bases). CDR1 and CDR2 from the germline V gene are SGHRS and YFSETQ. V was cut by 4 bases and J by 6 bases, with 17 bases left in between. CDR3 length equals 15 residues. The CDR3 DNA follows: TGCGCCAGCAGCCGAAGCGGCCCCACTAGCAATGAGCAGTTCTTC. Translation gives CASSRSGPTSNEQFF.

The rearrangement links TRBV12-3 or TRBV12-4 to TRBJ2-4, with D possibly being TRBD2 (5 bases). V was clipped by 3 bases and J by 4 bases, with 13 bases between them. The CDR3 is 15 amino acids. CDR3 residues: CASSFPRTEKNIQYF. In DNA form, the CDR3 reads TGTGCCAGCAGTTTCCCCAGGACTGAAAAAAACATTCAGTACTTC.

This clonotype occurred a few times. V and J are TRBV9 and TRBJ2-5, with 8 bases that match TRBD2. The CDR3 length is 15 residues. V shed 4 bases and J 5 bases; nucleotides not matched to a gene: 10. Germline CDR1 and CDR2: SGDLS and YYNGEE. The CDR3 sequence: CASSLEAGVWETQYF. In DNA, the CDR3 is TGTGCCAGCAGCCTAGAAGCGGGAGTGTGGGAGACCCAGTACTTC.

The chain uses TRBV5-1 and TRBJ2-1; TRBD1 matches 12 bases. The germline V gene has CDR1 SGHRS and CDR2 YFSETQ. Trimming took 2 bases from V and 8 from J; bases not matched to a gene: 8. The CDR3 sequence is 16 residues long. The CDR3 DNA follows: TGCGCCAGCAGCTTTGGGGGGACAGGGGGCGGCGATGAGCAGTTCTTC. The encoded protein is CASSFGGTGGGDEQFF.

This clonotype has only a few counts. V is TRBV4-1 and J is TRBJ2-2; 8 bases are a match to TRBD2. Germline V lookup: CDR1 MGHRA, CDR2 YSYEKL. Trimming cost V 5 bases and J 2 bases; bases outside gene matches: 4. The CDR3 spans 15 residues. CDR3 nucleotide sequence: TGCGCCAGCAGCGGCGGGGGGAAAAACACCGGGGAGCTGTTTTTT. Residues: CASSGGGKNTGELFF.

CDR3 protein: CASSSSGGANTEAFF. In DNA form, the CDR3 reads TGCGCCAGCAGCTCCTCGGGGGGGGCAAACACTGAAGCTTTCTTT. This chain links TRBV5-1 with TRBJ1-1; D is possibly TRBD1 (6 bases). V dropped 3 bases and J dropped 2 bases, with 14 bases sitting between them. CDR1 and CDR2 from the germline V gene are SGHRS and YFSETQ. The CDR3 is 15 amino acids.

The chain combines TRBV9 with TRBJ2-1; D is unclear. Germline CDR1 reads SGDLS; CDR2 reads YYNGEE. V lost 3 bases, J lost 8 bases, and 15 bases lay in between. CDR3 size: 14 residues. CDR3 nucleotide sequence: TGTGCCAGCAGCGACCGATCCCACAGCGATGAGCAGTTCTTC. It specifies CASSDRSHSDEQFF.

This clonotype has more than one count but fewer than ten. The rearrangement links TRBV10-3 to TRBJ2-1, with TRBD2 matching over 12 bases. The CDR3 consists of 16 residues. The germline V gene has CDR1 ENHRY and CDR2 SYGVKD. Unmatched junction bases numbered 4, after V lost 2 bases and J lost 5 bases. The DNA for the CDR3 is TGTGCCATCAGTGAGGGACTAGCGGGATTTGACAATGAGCAGTTCTTC. This encodes CAISEGLAGFDNEQFF.

This clonotype has a single count. The genes are TRBV6-5 and TRBJ2-2, with unresolved D. The V end lost 2 bases, the J end lost 6 bases, and 7 bases lay between the germline ends. The CDR3 is 13 residues long. The germline CDR1 and CDR2 sequences are MNHEY and SVGAGI. In nucleotides, the CDR3 is TGTGCCAGCAGTTACCCGCCGGCCGGGGAGCTGTTTTTT. Protein product: CASSYPPAGELFF.

The genes are TRBV5-1 and TRBJ2-7; TRBD2 matches at 12 bases. Germline V gene sequence: CDR1 SGHRS, CDR2 YFSETQ. Germline trimming cut 6 bases from V and 6 bases from J; bases unmatched to any gene: 7. CDR3 length: 14 residues. The CDR3 DNA follows: TGCGCCAGCACACCGACTAGCGGGAGTCGCGAGCAGTACTTC. It specifies CASTPTSGSREQYF.

The V gene is TRBV29-1, the J gene TRBJ2-3; 12 positions match TRBD2. The CDR3 has 15 amino acids. From germline, CDR1 is SQVTM and CDR2 ANQGSEA. In DNA, the CDR3 is TGCAGTAAGACTAGCGGGAGTACCAGCACAGATACGCAGTATTTT. Its protein is CSKTSGSTSTDTQYF.

DNA for the CDR3: TGTGCCAGCAGCCAAGGACTAGCGGGACTGGATACGCAGTATTTT. Residues: CASSQGLAGLDTQYF. The chain is built from TRBV4-2 and TRBJ2-3, with TRBD2 identical over 11 bases. This CDR3 comprises 15 residues. V trimming: 1 base; J trimming: 6 bases; junction bases outside the gene matches: 3. Germline V gene data show CDR1 as LGHNA and CDR2 as YNFKEQ.

V is TRBV2 and J is TRBJ2-2; D unresolved. Germline CDR1 reads SNHLY; CDR2 reads FYNNEI. The length of the CDR3 is 13 residues. Trimming cost V 10 bases and J 4 bases, with 13 bases left between them. This CDR3 reads CAIRLTFTGELFF. Here the CDR3 DNA reads TGTGCCATAAGGTTAACGTTCACCGGGGAGCTGTTTTTT.

The chain joins TRBV7-2 to TRBJ1-6; D is perhaps TRBD1 (5 bases). Trimming removed 1 base from V and 11 bases from J, with 15 bases in between. The CDR3 length is 15 residues. CDR1 is SGHTA, CDR2 FQGNSA, per germline. Written as DNA, the CDR3 is TGTGCCAGCAGCTTAGACGGGGGGGTTTGGACACCCCTCCACTTT. This codes for CASSLDGGVWTPLHF.

The CDR3 is CASSPPPGWNSPLHF. The CDR3 nucleotides read TGTGCCAGCAGTCCCCCGCCGGGCTGGAATTCACCCCTCCACTTT. The rearrangement joins TRBV6-2 or TRBV6-3 to TRBJ1-6; the D is unclear. Trimming took 5 bases from V and 7 from J, leaving 15 bases between them. This CDR3 has 15 residues. Germline CDR1 MNHEY, CDR2 SVGEGT.

This clonotype was found a few times. The chain uses TRBV3-1 and TRBJ2-1, with a tentative D call TRBD2 (5 bases). The CDR3 is 13 residues long. Germline values: CDR1 LGHDT, CDR2 YNNKEL (reference sequence). Trimming left V 1 base short and J 6 bases short, with 7 bases between. For the CDR3, the DNA is TGTGCCAGCAGCCAAGCGGGGTCCAATGAGCAGTTCTTC. Protein product: CASSQAGSNEQFF.